The text below deals with one TCR beta chain. As processed by the authors: ImmunoSEQ sequences covered only the junction and lacked quality scores; filtering therefore differed. Data came from immunoSEQ multiplex PCR; TCRdb stores just in-frame clones and leaves some out. The V and J calls and the clone size are those of that table, but D and trimming were determined from the DNA. The top ten clones hold around 0.38% of a sample with approximately 1.5 million clones, approximately 98.5% of them seen once. The data are from a study of shared clonotypes between healthy human individuals. V lost 5 bases and J lost 4, with 15 bases in between. The length of the CDR3 is 14 residues. Germline V gene sequence: CDR1 SEHNR, CDR2 FQNEAQ (reference sequence).

The sample consisted of naive CD4+ T cells sorted from blood. Subset specified: CD45RA+ positively selected. This receptor was obtained from a man in his thirties or forties in good health. This rearrangement joins TRBV7-9 to TRBJ2-7; D unresolved. Here the CDR3 reads CASSHTGKEYEQYF. The CDR3 DNA is TGTGCCAGCAGCCACACTGGAAAGGAGTACGAGCAGTACTTC. Variable domain in full (rest from reference TRBV7-9 and TRBJ2-7): DTGVSQNPRHKITKRGQNVTFRCDPISEHNRLYWYRQTLGQGPEFLTYFQNEAQLEKSRLLSDRFSAERPKGSFSTLEIQRTEQGDSAMYLCASSHTGKEYEQYFGPGTRLTVT.